This note documents a single TCR beta chain sequence. Its target is unknown. Per the germline V gene, CDR1 is SGHDT and CDR2 is YYEEEE. Unmatched junction bases numbered 14, after V lost 1 base and J lost 3 bases. This CDR3 has 18 amino acids. PCR amplification relied on 60 Vbeta primers (plus 13 Jbeta primers). The data were produced by immunoSEQ multiplex PCR, yet TCRdb's version contains in-frame clones alone and is incomplete. This sample yields about 150,000 clones, of which approximately 88% are seen a single time; 0.95% to 1.5% belongs to the top ten. The sample is drawn from a study of cytomegalovirus exposure and HLA in healthy donors. Study-wide results and caveats: TCR beta V segments were, for the most part, productive about 87% or about 30% of the time in an earlier analysis. CMV serostatus alone was available as immune exposure information. Presence/absence analyses assumed roughly uniform sequencing depth across donors, which may not hold.

This receptor was identified in a boy younger than 10 in good health and CMV-seronegative. Sample: PBMCs. This chain uses TRBV5-6 with TRBJ1-1, with 8 bases aligning to TRBD1. The CDR3 nucleotides are TGTGCCAGCAGCTTGCAAGGGGCAGGGGGCCCCGTTGACACTGAAGCTTTCTTT. Translated: CASSLQGAGGPVDTEAFF.